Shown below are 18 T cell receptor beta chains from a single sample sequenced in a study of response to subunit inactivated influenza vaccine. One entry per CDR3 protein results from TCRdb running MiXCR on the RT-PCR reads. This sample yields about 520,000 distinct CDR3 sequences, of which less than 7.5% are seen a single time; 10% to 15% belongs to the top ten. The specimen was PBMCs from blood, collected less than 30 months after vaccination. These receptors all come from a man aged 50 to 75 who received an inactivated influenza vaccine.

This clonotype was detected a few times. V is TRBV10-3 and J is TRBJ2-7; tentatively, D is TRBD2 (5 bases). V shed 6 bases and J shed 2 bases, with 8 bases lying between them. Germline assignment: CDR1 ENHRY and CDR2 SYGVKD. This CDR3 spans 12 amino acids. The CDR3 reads CAIRSAAYEQYF. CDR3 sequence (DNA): TGTGCCATCAGGTCAGCGGCCTACGAGCAGTACTTC.

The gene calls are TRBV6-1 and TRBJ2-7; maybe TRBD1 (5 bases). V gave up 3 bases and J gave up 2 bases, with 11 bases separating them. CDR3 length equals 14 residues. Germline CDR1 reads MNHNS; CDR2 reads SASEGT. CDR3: CASSDWSGTYEQYF. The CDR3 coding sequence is TGTGCCAGCAGTGATTGGTCAGGGACCTACGAGCAGTACTTC.

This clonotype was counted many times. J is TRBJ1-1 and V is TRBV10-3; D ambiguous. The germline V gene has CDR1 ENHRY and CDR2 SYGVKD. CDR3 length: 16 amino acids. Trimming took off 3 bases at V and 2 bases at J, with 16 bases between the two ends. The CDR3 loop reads CAISDLGGPLNTEAFF. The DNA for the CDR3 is TGTGCCATCAGTGATCTGGGTGGCCCCCTAAACACTGAAGCTTTCTTT.

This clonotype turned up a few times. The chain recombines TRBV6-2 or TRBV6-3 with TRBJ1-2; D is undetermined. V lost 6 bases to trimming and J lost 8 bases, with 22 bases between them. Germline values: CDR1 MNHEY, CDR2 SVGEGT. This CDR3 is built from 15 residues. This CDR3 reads CASSYEGRRGQGYTF. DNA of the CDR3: TGTGCCAGCAGCTACGAAGGCAGGAGAGGCCAAGGCTACACCTTC.

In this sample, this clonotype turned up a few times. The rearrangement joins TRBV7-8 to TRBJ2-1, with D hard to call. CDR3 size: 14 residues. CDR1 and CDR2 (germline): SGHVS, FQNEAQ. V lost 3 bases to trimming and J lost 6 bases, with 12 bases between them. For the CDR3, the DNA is TGTGCCAGCAGCTTGACAATTTTAGGCAATGAGCAGTTCTTC. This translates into CASSLTILGNEQFF. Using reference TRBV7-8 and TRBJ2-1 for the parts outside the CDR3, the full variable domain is GAGVSQSPRYKVAKRGQDVALRCDPISGHVSLFWYQQALGQGPEFLTYFQNEAQLDKSGLPSDRFFAERPEGSVSTLKIQRTQQEDSAVYLCASSLTILGNEQFFGPGTRLTVL.

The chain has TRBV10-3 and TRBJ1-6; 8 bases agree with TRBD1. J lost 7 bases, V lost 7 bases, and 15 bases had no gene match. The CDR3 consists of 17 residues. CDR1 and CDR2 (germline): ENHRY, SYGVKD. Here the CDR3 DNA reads TGTGCCATCAACGCGGACAGGGATAGGTACTTAAATTCACCCCTCCACTTT. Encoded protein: CAINADRDRYLNSPLHF.

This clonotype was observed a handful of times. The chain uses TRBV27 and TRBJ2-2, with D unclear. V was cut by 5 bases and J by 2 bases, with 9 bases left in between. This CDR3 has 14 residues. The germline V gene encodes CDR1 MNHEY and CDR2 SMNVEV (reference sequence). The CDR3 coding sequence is TGTGCCAGCAGTCCTCGACTCAACACCGGGGAGCTGTTTTTT. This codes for CASSPRLNTGELFF.

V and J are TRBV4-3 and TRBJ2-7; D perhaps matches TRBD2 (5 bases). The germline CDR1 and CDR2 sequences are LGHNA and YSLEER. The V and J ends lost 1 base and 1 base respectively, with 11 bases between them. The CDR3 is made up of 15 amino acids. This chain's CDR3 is CASSQGSQRSYEQYF. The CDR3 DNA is TGCGCCAGCAGCCAAGGGTCTCAGCGGTCCTACGAGCAGTACTTC.

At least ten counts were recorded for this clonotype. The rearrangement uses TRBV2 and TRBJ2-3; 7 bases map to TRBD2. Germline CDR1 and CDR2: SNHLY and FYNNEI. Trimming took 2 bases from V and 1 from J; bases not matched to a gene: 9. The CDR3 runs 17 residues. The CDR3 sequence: CASSESLGGPGTDTQYF. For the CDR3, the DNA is TGTGCCAGCAGTGAATCGTTGGGAGGGCCTGGCACAGATACGCAGTATTTT.

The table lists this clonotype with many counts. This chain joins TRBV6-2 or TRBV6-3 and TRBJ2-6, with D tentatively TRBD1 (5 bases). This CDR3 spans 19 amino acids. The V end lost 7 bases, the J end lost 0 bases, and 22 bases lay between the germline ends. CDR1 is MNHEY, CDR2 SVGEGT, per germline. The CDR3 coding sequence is TGTGCCAGCACCGATCCCAGGGTATATGTAACCTCTGGGGCCAACGTCCTGACTTTC. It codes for CASTDPRVYVTSGANVLTF.

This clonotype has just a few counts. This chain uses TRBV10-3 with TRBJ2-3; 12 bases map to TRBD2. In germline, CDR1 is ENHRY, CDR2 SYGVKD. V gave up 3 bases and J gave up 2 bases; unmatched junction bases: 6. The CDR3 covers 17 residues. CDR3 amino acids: CAISELWTSGTTDTQYF. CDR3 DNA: TGTGCCATCAGTGAACTTTGGACTAGCGGGACCACAGATACGCAGTATTTT.

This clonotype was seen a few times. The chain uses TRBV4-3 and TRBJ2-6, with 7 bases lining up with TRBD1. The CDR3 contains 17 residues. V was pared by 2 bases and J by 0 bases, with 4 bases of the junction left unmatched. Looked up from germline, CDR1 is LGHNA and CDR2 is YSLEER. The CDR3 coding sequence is TGCGCCAGCAGCCAATCGGGACAGACCTCTGGGGCCAACGTCCTGACTTTC. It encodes CASSQSGQTSGANVLTF.

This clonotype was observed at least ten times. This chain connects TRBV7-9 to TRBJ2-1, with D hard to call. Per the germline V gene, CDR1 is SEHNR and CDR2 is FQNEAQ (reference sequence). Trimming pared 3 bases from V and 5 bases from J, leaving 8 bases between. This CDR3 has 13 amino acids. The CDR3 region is CASSFGQDNEQFF. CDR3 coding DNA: TGTGCCAGCAGCTTCGGGCAGGACAATGAGCAGTTCTTC. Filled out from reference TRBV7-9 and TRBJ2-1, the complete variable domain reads DTGVSQNPRHKITKRGQNVTFRCDPISEHNRLYWYRQTLGQGPEFLTYFQNEAQLEKSRLLSDRFSAERPKGSFSTLEIQRTEQGDSAMYLCASSFGQDNEQFFGPGTRLTVL.

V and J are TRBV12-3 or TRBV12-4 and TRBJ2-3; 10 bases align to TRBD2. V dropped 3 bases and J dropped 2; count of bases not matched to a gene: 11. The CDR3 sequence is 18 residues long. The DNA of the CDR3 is TGTGCCAGCAGTTTCCAAGTACTAGCGGGGACGTTCACAGATACGCAGTATTTT. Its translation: CASSFQVLAGTFTDTQYF.

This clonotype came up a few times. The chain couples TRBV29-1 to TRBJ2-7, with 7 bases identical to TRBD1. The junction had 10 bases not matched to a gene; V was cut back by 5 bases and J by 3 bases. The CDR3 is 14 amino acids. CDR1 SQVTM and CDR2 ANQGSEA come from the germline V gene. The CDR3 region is CSVKTGQYSYEQYF. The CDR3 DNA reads TGCAGCGTTAAGACAGGGCAGTACAGCTACGAGCAGTACTTC.

The CDR3: CASSLEVPSSYNEQFF. CDR3 DNA: TGCGCCAGCAGCTTGGAGGTCCCGAGCTCCTACAATGAGCAGTTCTTC. The chain employs TRBV5-1 and TRBJ2-1, with no clear D. Trimming cost V 0 bases and J 0 bases, with 10 bases left between them. Germline V gene lookup returns CDR1 SGHRS and CDR2 YFSETQ. The CDR3 length is 16 residues.

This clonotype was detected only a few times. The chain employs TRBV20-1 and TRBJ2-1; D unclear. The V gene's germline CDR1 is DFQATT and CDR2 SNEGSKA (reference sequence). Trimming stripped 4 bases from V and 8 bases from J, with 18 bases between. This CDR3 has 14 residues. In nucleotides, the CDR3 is TGCAGTGCTAAGGACCCGGCCACATACTATGAGCAGTTCTTC. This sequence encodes CSAKDPATYYEQFF.

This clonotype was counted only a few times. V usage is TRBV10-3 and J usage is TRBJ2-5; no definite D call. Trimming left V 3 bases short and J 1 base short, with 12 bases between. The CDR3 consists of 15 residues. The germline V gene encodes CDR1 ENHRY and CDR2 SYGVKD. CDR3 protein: CAISDWTKGQETQYF. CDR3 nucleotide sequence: TGTGCCATCAGTGACTGGACCAAGGGCCAAGAGACCCAGTACTTC.